The clone carrying this TCR beta chain was picked up a small number of times. The CDR3 has 14 amino acids. Between the trimmed V and J ends, which lost 0 bases and 7 bases, there was a span of 12 bases. Germline V lookup: CDR1 MNHNY, CDR2 SVGAGI (reference sequence). Measured with immunoSEQ multiplex PCR; TCRdb has only the in-frame clones, and not every one. The repertoire holds some 14,000 clones, under 80% seen once, with about 30% in the top ten. This record belongs to a study of T cells after somatic rescue of genetic block. The rearrangement joins TRBV6-6 to TRBJ1-1; TRBD1 might be the D (5 bases). The sequencing sample was made of peripheral blood mononuclear cells (PBMCs). This TCR derives from a man aged 18 to 29. The CDR3 bases are TGTGCCAGCAGTTACTCGAGGGGAGTGGTTGAAGCTTTCTTT. This codes for CASSYSRGVVEAFF.